This T cell receptor (beta chain) was sequenced during a study of blood T cell repertoires in COVID-19. Study overall: Both acute and convalescent COVID-19 samples were obtained from the United States, Italy and Spain. T cells, B-cell-depleted T cells, or PBMCs supplied cDNA or gDNA.

Trimming cost V 9 bases and J 4 bases, with 20 bases left between them. The CDR3 covers 15 residues. The germline V gene has CDR1 KGHDR and CDR2 SFDVKD. Authors' processing steps: Researchers report that nucleated cell counts were estimated from reference gene primer amplification. Data came from immunoSEQ multiplex PCR; TCRdb stores just in-frame clones and leaves some out. That table supplies the V and J calls and clone size; D and trimming were determined from the DNA. The data hold 150,000 or so clones, with about 73% observed a single time. Sample: peripheral blood. The gene calls are TRBV24-1 and TRBJ1-2; D remains unclear. The receptor's source is an elderly man with acute or convalescent COVID-19. This chain's CDR3 is CATSPGDSLSYGYTF. DNA for the CDR3: TGTGCCACCTCCCCCGGAGACTCCCTAAGCTATGGCTACACCTTC.